This TCR beta chain was documented in a study of graft-versus-host responses after intestinal transplantation. The overall study: Multivisceral, liver-intestinal, or isolated intestinal grafts were transplanted into recipients. Study-level results: High graft-versus-host to host-versus-graft T cell clonal ratios marked allografts of patients with graft-donor macrochimerism. Ileal or blood samples showed some GvH clones first, and such clones were also found in recipient marrow.

Turning to this clone: Its antigen is currently unknown.

Repertoires were generated with immunoSEQ multiplex PCR, while TCRdb's copy carries only in-frame clones and drops some. The table has around 36,000 clones, roughly 96% seen once. CDR1 is MNHEY, CDR2 SMNVEV, per germline (reference sequence). The V gene lost 5 bases and the J gene lost 2 bases, with 16 bases spanning the gap. The length of the CDR3 is 15 residues. Sample: unstimulated CD8+ T cells sorted from spleen or lymph node cells, taken before transplant. J is TRBJ2-7 and V is TRBV27, with D perhaps matching TRBD1 (6 bases). This TCR was recovered from a human donor who was the organ donor for an intestinal transplant. The CDR3 is CASSQLPGHPYEQYF. CDR3 coding DNA: TGTGCCAGCAGTCAGTTACCGGGACACCCCTACGAGCAGTACTTC.